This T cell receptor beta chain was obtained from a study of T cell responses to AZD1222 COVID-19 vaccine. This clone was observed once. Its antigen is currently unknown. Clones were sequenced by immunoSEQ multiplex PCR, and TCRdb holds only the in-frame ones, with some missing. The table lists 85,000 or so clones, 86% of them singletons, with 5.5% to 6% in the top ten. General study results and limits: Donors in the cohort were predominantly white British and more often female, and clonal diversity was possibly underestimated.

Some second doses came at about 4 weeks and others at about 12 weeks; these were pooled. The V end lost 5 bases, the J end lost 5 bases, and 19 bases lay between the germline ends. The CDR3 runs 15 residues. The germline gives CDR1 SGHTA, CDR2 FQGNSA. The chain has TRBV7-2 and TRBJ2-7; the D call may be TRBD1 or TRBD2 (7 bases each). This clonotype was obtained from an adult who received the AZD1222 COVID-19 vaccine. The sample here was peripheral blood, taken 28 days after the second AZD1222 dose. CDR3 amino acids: CASSPSGGLRNEQYF. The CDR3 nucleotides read TGTGCCAGCAGCCCATCAGGGGGACTACGCAACGAGCAGTACTTC.